This T cell receptor (beta chain) was sequenced for a study of Graves' ophthalmopathy and Graves' hyperthyroidism. Study background: Hyperthyroidism qualified as stable when ophthalmopathy did not develop within 18 months of follow-up.

This clonotype was counted ten times or more. The antigen remains undetermined. Orbital computed tomography and thyroid ultrasound, along with TRAb, serum thyroxine and clinical symptoms, underpinned diagnosis. CDR3 regions of TCR beta were amplified from RNA transcripts. RT-PCR with HTBI primers came first, then second-round multiplex PCR. TCRdb called the multiplex PCR reads again in MiXCR, with one record for every CDR3 protein. Seen here are 580,000 or so distinct CDR3 sequences, about two fifths observed once, and the top ten hold about 4.6%. The CDR3 is made up of 14 amino acids. Trimming pared 6 bases from V and 7 bases from J, leaving 13 bases between. Germline CDR1 MGHDK, CDR2 SYGVNS. Whole-study results and caveats: Blood repertoires reportedly contained most expanded thyroid clonotypes above 0.001 frequency.

This receptor was identified in an adult man with Graves' hyperthyroidism. The material sequenced was peripheral blood or thyroid tissue (not recorded which). The chain links TRBV25-1 to TRBJ1-6; D might be TRBD1 (5 bases). The CDR3 region is CASRQTGQNSPLHF. The CDR3, as DNA: TGTGCCAGCAGGCAAACGGGGCAAAATTCACCCCTCCACTTT.